One T cell receptor (beta chain) is described in this entry. Authors' data handling: Amplification from reference gene primers served as the basis for estimated nucleated cell counts. Profiling relied on immunoSEQ multiplex PCR, and the TCRdb table lists in-frame clones only, not all of them. That table furnishes V, J and clone size, whereas the DNA furnished D and trimming. In the table there are about 260,000 clones, almost 85% of which are singletons. V was clipped by 6 bases and J by 0 bases, with 11 bases between them. The CDR3 is 15 residues long. Germline V gene data show CDR1 as MDHEN and CDR2 as SYDVKM. This sample stems from a study of blood T cell repertoires in COVID-19. Turning to the study itself: Samples of COVID-19 (acute and convalescent) were obtained from the United States, Italy and Spain. PBMCs, B-cell-depleted T cells, or T cells provided the cDNA or gDNA that made up the material.

Sequencing was performed on peripheral blood. This TCR was recovered from a woman aged 80 or over with acute or convalescent COVID-19. V and J are TRBV28 and TRBJ1-4; possibly TRBD1 for D (6 bases). Written as DNA, the CDR3 is TGTGCCAGCAGCCCTCGGACAGCAACTAATGAAAAACTGTTTTTT. This translates into CASSPRTATNEKLFF.